Each of the 30 T cell receptor beta chains below was sequenced from the same sample in a study of PD-1 blockade in classical Hodgkin lymphoma (TCRdb year 2020). In light of the paper, this sample's time point label describes: cycle 1 day 1 (C1D1), immediately before nivolumab initiation. Every trial patient had relapsed after autologous stem cell transplantation, and cohorts A, B and C differed in prior brentuximab vedotin exposure. The method behind the library was the immunoSEQ multiplex PCR assay. TCRdb obtained this table from immuneACCESS and retained in-frame rearrangements with V and J assigned. These tables miss some clones; where compared with another copy, unresolved V genes account for less than half of the shortfall, and the remainder is unexplained. In this sample the table shows 30,000 to 35,000 clones, roughly 82% of which occur a single time. Jointly, the top ten make up about 31% of the sample.

Specimen: peripheral blood mononuclear cells (PBMCs), collected at baseline. The receptors derive from a human donor with classical Hodgkin lymphoma.

The chain couples TRBV21-1 to TRBJ1-5; the listed D gene, TRBD1, was not tested against the DNA. TRBV21-1 corresponds to a pseudogene. CDR3 length: 16 residues. The CDR3 coding sequence is TGTGCCAGCAGCAAAAGGCAGGGAAAAGAACATCAGCCCCAGCATTTT. It specifies CASSKRQGKEHQPQHF.

The rearrangement joins TRBV19 to TRBJ1-4, with a possible D match to TRBD1 (5 bases). The CDR3 runs 14 residues. V was clipped by 5 bases and J by 4 bases, with 11 bases between them. Germline V gene sequence: CDR1 LNHDA, CDR2 SQIVND (reference sequence). This chain's CDR3 is CASSPTAYNEKLFF. As DNA, the CDR3 is TGTGCCAGTAGTCCGACAGCCTATAATGAAAAACTGTTTTTT.

The chain employs TRBV18 and TRBJ1-2; the match to TRBD1 covers 8 bases. CDR1 KGHSH and CDR2 LQKENI come from the germline V gene. This CDR3 has 13 amino acids. V lost 6 bases and J lost 8; bases outside the gene matches: 8. The CDR3: CASSGGQGRGYTF. DNA for the CDR3: TGTGCCAGCTCGGGAGGACAGGGACGGGGCTACACCTTC. Filled out from reference TRBV18 and TRBJ1-2, the complete variable domain reads NAGVMQNPRHLVRRRGQEARLRCSPMKGHSHVYWYRQLPEEGLKFMVYLQKENIIDESGMPKERFSAEFPKEGPSILRIQQVVRGDSAAYFCASSGGQGRGYTFGSGTRLTVV.

The chain is built from TRBV2 and TRBJ1-1; D not certain. Between the trimmed V and J ends, which lost 4 bases and 4 bases, there was a span of 13 bases. Germline loops: CDR1 SNHLY, CDR2 FYNNEI. This CDR3 has 14 amino acids. The CDR3 region is CASSVRVASTEAFF. In DNA form, the CDR3 reads TGTGCCAGCAGTGTAAGGGTAGCGAGCACTGAAGCTTTCTTT. Variable domain in full (rest from reference TRBV2 and TRBJ1-1): EPEVTQTPSHQVTQMGQEVILRCVPISNHLYFYWYRQILGQKVEFLVSFYNNEISEKSEIFDDQFSVERPDGSNFTLKIRSTKLEDSAMYFCASSVRVASTEAFFGQGTRLTVV.

V usage is TRBV6-5 and J usage is TRBJ2-7; 11 bases align to TRBD2. This CDR3 is 16 amino acids long. With 0 bases clipped from V and 7 bases from J, the junction kept 8 bases outside the gene matches. In germline, CDR1 is MNHEY, CDR2 SVGAGI. CDR3 residues: CASSYSLAGDTWEQYF. The CDR3 coding sequence is TGTGCCAGCAGTTACTCACTAGCGGGGGACACTTGGGAGCAGTACTTC.

The chain combines TRBV6-5 with TRBJ2-7; 9 bases fit TRBD2. J lost 1 base, V lost 9 bases, and 7 bases had no gene match. The CDR3 has 14 amino acids. Germline V lookup: CDR1 MNHEY, CDR2 SVGAGI. DNA of the CDR3: TGTGCCAGTTACCCAAGCGGGGGGTCCTACGAGCAGTACTTC. It specifies CASYPSGGSYEQYF.

The chain joins TRBV9 to TRBJ2-7; D is uncertain. The CDR3 loop spans 11 amino acids. Germline V gene lookup returns CDR1 SGDLS and CDR2 YYNGEE. V lost 4 bases, J lost 4 bases, and 6 bases lay in between. DNA of the CDR3: TGTGCCAGCAGCTCTGGGTACGAGCAGTACTTC. Translating gives CASSSGYEQYF.

This clone came up a few times. The chain is built from TRBV2 and TRBJ1-2; weak D call: TRBD1 (6 bases). In germline, CDR1 is SNHLY, CDR2 FYNNEI. There are 17 residues in the CDR3. Trimming cost V 0 bases and J 1 base, with 15 bases left between them. CDR3 DNA sequence: TGTGCCAGCAGTGAAGCGCTTTTTGGGGGGCTTAACTATGGCTACACCTTC. Its translation: CASSEALFGGLNYGYTF.

The V call is TRBV7-3, the J call TRBJ2-3, with unresolved D. V lost 1 base and J 3 bases, leaving 8 bases between the germline ends. This CDR3 has 14 residues. Looked up from germline, CDR1 is SGHTA and CDR2 is FQGTGA. CDR3 sequence: CASSLSSWTDTQYF. The CDR3 region has the DNA TGTGCCAGCAGCTTAAGTAGTTGGACAGATACGCAGTATTTT.

The V gene is TRBV6-4, the J gene TRBJ1-4; D uncertain. The CDR3 runs to 13 residues. Deletions cut 10 bases from V and 6 bases from J, with 15 bases between. Germline V gene data show CDR1 as MRHNA and CDR2 as SNTAGT. CDR3 sequence (DNA): TGTGCCACCTCTGAGAATCTTCATGAAAAACTGTTTTTT. Encoded protein: CATSENLHEKLFF.

V gene TRBV4-3 combines with J gene TRBJ1-2; 8 positions match TRBD1. The CDR3 extends over 17 amino acids. J gave up 3 bases and V 5 bases, and 14 bases lay outside the gene matches. Germline CDR1 is LGHNA and CDR2 is YSLEER. The CDR3 loop reads CASSSTETGGYDYGYTF. In DNA form, the CDR3 reads TGCGCCAGCAGCTCGACCGAAACAGGGGGTTACGACTATGGCTACACCTTC.

In this sample, this clone turned up a few times. The chain combines TRBV2 with TRBJ1-2; weak D call: TRBD1 (5 bases). With 7 bases removed from V and 3 bases from J, the gap between germline ends came to 24 bases. CDR1 and CDR2 from the germline V gene are SNHLY and FYNNEI. This CDR3 region has 17 residues. In nucleotides, the CDR3 is TGTGCCAGCACGGCCGGGGCGGTGGGAATCGTTGACTATGGCTACACCTTC. This gives the protein CASTAGAVGIVDYGYTF.

This sequence joins TRBV5-3 and TRBJ2-5; the match to TRBD1 covers 7 bases. TRBV5-3 is assigned to the ORF class and has an uncertain function. This CDR3 region has 15 residues. The junction had 6 bases not matched to a gene; V was cut back by 1 base and J by 3 bases. For the CDR3, the DNA is TGTGCCAGAAGCTTGAGGGGACAGAAGAAAGAGACCCAGTACTTC. Its protein is CARSLRGQKKETQYF.

This clone appeared once. The V call is TRBV27, the J call TRBJ2-3; no definite D call. The V end was cut by 7 bases, the J end by 3 bases, with 8 bases between. This CDR3 has 12 residues. Germline V gene sequence: CDR1 MNHEY, CDR2 SMNVEV (reference sequence). This CDR3 is CASTDDTDTQYF. As DNA, the CDR3 is TGTGCCAGCACCGACGATACAGATACGCAGTATTTT.

This sequence joins TRBV18 and TRBJ2-2; D remains unclear. The germline V gene has CDR1 KGHSH and CDR2 LQKENI. The CDR3 is 14 amino acids. Trimming shortened V by 3 bases and J by 5 bases, and 10 bases separated the two germline ends. For the CDR3, the DNA is TGTGCCAGCTCACCGGAAAGGTCTACCGGGGAGCTGTTTTTT. Translated, it gives CASSPERSTGELFF.

The chain employs TRBV7-9 and TRBJ2-5; D is undetermined. The ends were cut back, 1 base at V and 7 bases at J, with 10 bases in the middle. The CDR3 has 13 amino acids. Germline V gene sequence: CDR1 SEHNR, CDR2 FQNEAQ (reference sequence). The chain's CDR3 is CASSLDSMGTQYF. For the CDR3, the DNA is TGTGCCAGCAGCTTAGACTCCATGGGGACCCAGTACTTC.

This chain joins TRBV6-5 and TRBJ1-6; possibly TRBD1 for D (6 bases). The length of the CDR3 is 16 residues. Germline V gene sequence: CDR1 MNHEY, CDR2 SVGAGI. The ends were cut back, 0 bases at V and 7 bases at J, with 13 bases in the middle. The CDR3 protein is CASSYSQPGTNSPLHF. In nucleotides, the CDR3 is TGTGCCAGCAGTTACTCCCAACCAGGGACAAATTCACCCCTCCACTTT.

This chain's CDR3 is CASSGETLSSYNSPLHF. The CDR3 DNA follows: TGTGCCAGCAGCGGAGAAACCCTGAGCTCCTATAATTCACCCCTCCACTTT. The rearrangement uses TRBV5-6 and TRBJ1-6, with no clear D. Germline-derived CDR1 and CDR2 are SGHDT and YYEEEE. The CDR3 spans 17 residues. V lost 4 bases and J lost 0, with 14 bases in between.

The chain carries TRBV7-2 and TRBJ1-5; D is unresolved. The CDR3 totals 14 residues. Germline V gives CDR1 SGHTA, CDR2 FQGNSA. The germline V and J ends were trimmed by 1 base and 9 bases, with 13 bases remaining between them. The CDR3 nucleotides are TGTGCCAGCAGCTTAGTCGGAGACGGGTCGCCCCAGCATTTT. As protein: CASSLVGDGSPQHF.

The chain links TRBV7-9 to TRBJ2-2; no definite D call. This CDR3 contains 13 residues. Trimming removed 2 bases at V and 0 bases at J, with 1 base between. CDR1 and CDR2 from the germline V gene are SEHNR and FQNEAQ (reference sequence). The chain's CDR3 is CASSLPNTGELFF. The CDR3 coding sequence is TGTGCCAGCAGCTTACCGAACACCGGGGAGCTGTTTTTT.

The J gene is TRBJ1-2, the V gene TRBV7-2; D gene unclear. Germline lookup yields CDR1 SGHTA and CDR2 FQGNSA. The CDR3 extends over 11 amino acids. The V and J ends lost 5 bases and 7 bases respectively, with 8 bases between them. This CDR3 reads CASSPSVGYTF. DNA for the CDR3: TGTGCCAGCAGCCCTTCTGTTGGCTACACCTTC. Based on the CDR3 plus reference TRBV7-2 and TRBJ1-2, the full variable domain is GAGVSQSPSNKVTEKGKDVELRCDPISGHTALYWYRQSLGQGLEFLIYFQGNSAPDKSGLPSDRFSAERTGGSVSTLTIQRTQQEDSAVYLCASSPSVGYTFGSGTRLTVV.

The chain uses TRBV7-3 and TRBJ1-2, with D maybe TRBD1 (5 bases). Trimming took 2 bases from V and 5 from J, leaving 12 bases between them. Germline V gene lookup returns CDR1 SGHTA and CDR2 FQGTGA. The length of the CDR3 is 14 residues. The CDR3 reads CASSLDRGGYGYTF. The DNA of the CDR3 is TGTGCCAGCAGCTTAGACCGCGGGGGGTATGGCTACACCTTC.

The chain couples TRBV27 to TRBJ1-3; 8 positions agree with TRBD1. Per the germline V gene, CDR1 is MNHEY and CDR2 is SMNVEV (reference sequence). The CDR3 loop spans 15 amino acids. V was clipped by 1 base and J by 5 bases; unmatched bases: 4. This chain's CDR3 is CASSLYGQGRNTIYF. The CDR3, as DNA: TGTGCCAGCAGTTTATACGGACAGGGAAGAAACACCATATATTTT.

The chain is built from TRBV18 and TRBJ2-3; possibly TRBD1 or TRBD2 for D (6 bases each). Germline V gene sequence: CDR1 KGHSH, CDR2 LQKENI. The CDR3 extends over 14 amino acids. V lost 3 bases and J 4 bases, leaving 11 bases between the germline ends. CDR3 region: CASSPRGAADTQYF. CDR3 coding DNA: TGTGCCAGCTCACCTAGGGGGGCGGCAGATACGCAGTATTTT.

The CDR3 nucleotides read TGTGCCAGCTTGGTTTTCGTCACGTCTGGGGAGACCCAGTACTTC. Translated: CASLVFVTSGETQYF. This chain joins TRBV6-1 and TRBJ2-5; no clear D gene. Trimming took off 8 bases at V and 5 bases at J, with 21 bases between the two ends. CDR1 and CDR2 (germline): MNHNS, SASEGT. This CDR3 region has 15 residues.

This clone occurred once. The chain combines TRBV7-6 with TRBJ2-5; TRBD1 agrees at 9 bases. The CDR3 runs 14 residues. The germline V gene encodes CDR1 SGHVS and CDR2 FNYEAQ. V trimming: 5 bases; J trimming: 5 bases; junction bases outside the gene matches: 6. The CDR3 here is CASSPGQGRETQYF. The DNA of the CDR3 is TGTGCCAGCAGCCCCGGACAGGGGCGGGAGACCCAGTACTTC.

The V call is TRBV28, the J call TRBJ1-1; 7 nucleotides line up with TRBD1. The CDR3 is made up of 12 amino acids. After removal of 5 bases from V and 5 bases from J, the junction contained 2 bases not matched to a gene. Germline-derived CDR1 and CDR2 are MDHEN and SYDVKM. The CDR3 protein is CASSRDRTEAFF. CDR3 DNA sequence: TGTGCCAGCAGTAGGGACAGAACTGAAGCTTTCTTT.

The chain is built from TRBV30 and TRBJ2-5; 9 nucleotides align to TRBD1. V trimming: 3 bases; J trimming: 10 bases; junction bases outside the gene matches: 6. CDR1 is GTSNPN, CDR2 SVGIG, per germline (reference sequence). This CDR3 comprises 12 residues. The CDR3 DNA is TGTGCCTGGAGCAGACAGGGGGAGGACCAGTACTTC. It codes for CAWSRQGEDQYF.

The chain joins TRBV19 to TRBJ2-5, with unresolved D. CDR1 is LNHDA and CDR2 is SQIVND in the germline V gene (reference sequence). V shed 5 bases and J shed 1 base, with 8 bases lying between them. This CDR3 spans 13 amino acids. CDR3 in amino acids: CASSETIQETQYF. The CDR3 coding sequence is TGTGCCAGTAGTGAGACAATCCAAGAGACCCAGTACTTC.

This clone was observed a handful of times. The gene calls are TRBV19 and TRBJ1-1; D is unresolved. This CDR3 region has 13 residues. The germline V gene encodes CDR1 LNHDA and CDR2 SQIVND (reference sequence). V was shortened by 4 bases and J by 5 bases, with 11 bases between the two germline ends. In DNA form, the CDR3 reads TGTGCCAGTAGTAAGATAATAGGAACTGAAGCTTTCTTT. Its protein product is CASSKIIGTEAFF.